This is a list of T cell receptor beta chains from one sample in a study of shared clonotypes between healthy human individuals. The repertoire was sequenced with immunoSEQ multiplex PCR; TCRdb's copy has only in-frame clones and lacks some. The data contain over 700,000 clones, approximately 72% of them singletons. Sequencing used memory CD4+ T cells sorted from blood. All receptors derive from a woman aged 25 to 39 in good health. Each CDR3 is given with its conserved first and last residue. Clone size is shown for a subset of rows, as once, few, many or a class of expanded clone.

V gene	clone size	CDR3 protein
TRBV6-5	-	CASSYGTSFNEQFF
TRBV6-5	once	CASSPSGSVSYEQYF
TRBV7-9	-	CASTNQGEGATDTQYF
TRBV2	-	CASSAEQGPQETQYF
TRBV5-1	many	CASTVPGQGNTEAFF
TRBV11-2	-	CASSQTPVNTEAFF
TRBV7-8	once	CASSQRRDTQYF
TRBV21-1	few	CASSKGLAGYNEQFF
TRBV28	-	CASSHRYEQYF
TRBV19	-	CASSTWSGTDTQYF
TRBV5-1	-	CASSFPASGRAYEQFF
TRBV20-1	few	CSAGPYEQYF
TRBV4-1	-	CASSQARGSDTQYF
TRBV27	-	CASTSGGLGTGELFF
TRBV5-1	-	CASSTGQWETQYF
TRBV5-1	-	CASSSSPPTFLNTEAFF
TRBV5-6	-	CASNIKGGGVTGELFF
TRBV11-2	-	CASSLVAGGPDTQYF
TRBV19	many	CASRGTSRGSYTF
TRBV15	-	CATSSKSQGISYNEQFF
TRBV28	many	CASSLKGTFDEQYF
TRBV11-2	-	CASSYGRTSGRASDTQYF
TRBV27	-	CASSLLTGGGQPQHF
TRBV5-1	-	CASSPTSGSYNEQFF
TRBV5-5	-	CASSQLFFADTQYF
TRBV19	-	CASSTWTSGRVWNEQFF
TRBV7-2	-	CASSESPGTQYF
TRBV19	-	CASSNHRGANEQFF
TRBV6-6	-	CASSYSPRQGETQYF
TRBV28	-	CASSLTSGGPYNEQFF
TRBV9	-	CASSTRAWTRGDEQFF
TRBV4-2	-	CASSLTGLYEAFF
TRBV6-1	once	CASSEMTGGGLYAYEQYF
TRBV19	-	CASSPDYREIYGYTF
TRBV28	-	CASNDRGPSYEQYF
TRBV4-2	-	CASQNNLAGSDEQYF
TRBV9	-	CASSVGGDTSNTGELFF
TRBV5-1	-	CASSLSEGINEKLFF
TRBV7-3	-	CASSLRGGLNTEAFF
TRBV28	-	CASSGYYQSGKSYNEQFF
TRBV28	once	CATAGTIGTGELFF
TRBV5-1	-	CASSQGSIRSSGNTIYF
TRBV5-4	-	CASSRAPGSPTDTQYF
TRBV5-1	once	CASSPGATGPNTEAFF
TRBV5-1	-	CASSIGDRDTGELFF
TRBV10-2	-	CASMAKTYEQYF